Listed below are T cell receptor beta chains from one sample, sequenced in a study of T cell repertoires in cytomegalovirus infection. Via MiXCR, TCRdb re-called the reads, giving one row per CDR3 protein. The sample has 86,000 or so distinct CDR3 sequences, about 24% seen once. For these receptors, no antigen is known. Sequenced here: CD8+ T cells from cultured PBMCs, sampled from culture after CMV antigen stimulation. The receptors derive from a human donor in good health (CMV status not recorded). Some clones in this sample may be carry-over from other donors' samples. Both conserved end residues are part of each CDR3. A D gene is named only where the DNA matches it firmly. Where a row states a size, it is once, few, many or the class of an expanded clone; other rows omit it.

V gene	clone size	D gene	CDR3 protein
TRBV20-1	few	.	CSARDLTFGYTF
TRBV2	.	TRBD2	CASSSGRGLEQYF
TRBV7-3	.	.	CASSLTLGGGPNNEQFF
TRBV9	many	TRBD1	CASSVAGTGDNEQFF
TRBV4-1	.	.	CASSQEGIVTEAFF
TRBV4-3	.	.	CASSQDWTENEKLFF
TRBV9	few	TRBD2	CASSAGLAAYNEQFF
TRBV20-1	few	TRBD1	CSASPGTGGSQPQHF
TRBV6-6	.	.	CASSFPTGGHPSGANVLTF
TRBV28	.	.	CASSFLEATLWEDGGQPQHF
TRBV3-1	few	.	CASSQDNMSGYGYTF
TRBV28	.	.	CASSLEYNEQFF
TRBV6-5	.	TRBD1	CASGYSRDSQETQYF
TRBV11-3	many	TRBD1	CASSTDRGPGTEAFF
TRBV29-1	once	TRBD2	CSVEGGTSGMDEQFF
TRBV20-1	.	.	CSASLAAAYEQYF
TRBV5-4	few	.	CASSLGDGVGELFF
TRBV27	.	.	CASSLSAGHYGYTF
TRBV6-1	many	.	CASSEVGDHTGELFF
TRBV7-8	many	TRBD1	CASNDIPDRGDTEAFF
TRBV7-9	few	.	CAGGGPYEQYF
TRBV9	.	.	CASSVTVSGSYGYTF
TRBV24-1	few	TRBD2	CATRAGGDTQYF
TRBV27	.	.	CASGGSSNSPLHF
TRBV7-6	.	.	CANSIQGTLIGGYTF
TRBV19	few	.	CASTESYSFQETQYF
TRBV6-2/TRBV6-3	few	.	CASTPGTWDTQYF
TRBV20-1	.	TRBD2	CSAIAGRLYEQYF
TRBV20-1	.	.	CSARERALKPSLDEQYF
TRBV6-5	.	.	CASSHMGVQETQYF
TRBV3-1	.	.	CASSQGGRNEQFF
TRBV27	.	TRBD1	CASSLRQGTGELFF
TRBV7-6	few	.	CASARGSTDTQYF
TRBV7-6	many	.	CASSPPGWGTQYF
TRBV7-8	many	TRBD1	CASSSMTGGDTEAFF
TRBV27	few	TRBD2	CASSSILAGGPVEFF
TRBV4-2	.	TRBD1	CASSQQLLTPAGQGAYEQYF
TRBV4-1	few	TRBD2	CASSQDWGGSEQYF
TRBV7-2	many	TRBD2	CASSLGRRGSNSEQFF
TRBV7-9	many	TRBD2	CASSPWEAGLHTNEQFF
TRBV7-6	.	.	CASSLADSGPLTDTQYF
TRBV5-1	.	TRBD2	CASRRSGKPDTQYF
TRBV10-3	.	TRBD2	CAIRGTSGRQYF
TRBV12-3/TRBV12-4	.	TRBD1	CASSSRDSYEQYF
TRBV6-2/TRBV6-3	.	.	CASSDRRAMNTEAFF
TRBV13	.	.	CASRGVSSGDTEAFF
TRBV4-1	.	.	CASSQGNNEQFF
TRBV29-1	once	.	CSEGDYNSPLHF
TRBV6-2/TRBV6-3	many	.	CASSYTRRAVFNEQFF
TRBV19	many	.	CASHQGGPPQVMWNEQFF
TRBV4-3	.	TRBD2	CASSQDRGTSGAQFF
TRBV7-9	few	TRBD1	CASSSLGTGGTEAFF
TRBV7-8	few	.	CASSLLGPTGELFF
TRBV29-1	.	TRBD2	CSVEMREGLEQFF
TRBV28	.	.	CASSLGRNPYEQYF
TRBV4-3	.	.	CASSPTFSSGQPQHF
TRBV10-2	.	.	CASSDRVNMNTEAFF